This is a list of T cell receptor beta chains from one sample in a study of shared clonotypes between healthy human individuals. Clones were read by immunoSEQ multiplex PCR, and TCRdb kept only the in-frame ones, dropping some. The sample carries roughly 1,100,000 clones, 60% to 80% recorded once. Source material: memory CD4+ T cells sorted from blood. The receptors were gathered from a man aged 18 to 35 in good health. Each CDR3 is given with its conserved first and last residue. D genes are given only for firm matches. Size values are once, few and many counts, or a class for expanded clones, and some rows have none.

J gene: TRBJ2-1
D gene: TRBD2
V gene: TRBV19
clone size: .
CDR3 protein: CASSELAASSYNEQFF
CDR3 DNA: TGTGCCAGTAGTGAACTAGCGGCCAGCTCCTACAATGAGCAGTTCTTC

J gene: TRBJ2-1
D gene: .
V gene: TRBV27
clone size: .
CDR3 protein: CASSFLQGGLDEQFF
CDR3 DNA: TGTGCCAGCAGTTTTCTACAGGGGGGGCTTGATGAGCAGTTCTTC

J gene: TRBJ1-1
D gene: .
V gene: TRBV30
clone size: .
CDR3 protein: CACTIRDLNTEAFF
CDR3 DNA: TGTGCCTGTACGATCCGGGACCTTAACACTGAAGCTTTCTTT

J gene: TRBJ1-3
D gene: TRBD1
V gene: TRBV27
clone size: .
CDR3 protein: CASSPGTAGNTIYF
CDR3 DNA: TGTGCCAGCAGTCCTGGGACAGCCGGAAACACCATATATTTT

J gene: TRBJ2-3
D gene: .
V gene: TRBV20-1
clone size: .
CDR3 protein: CSAQVEDTQYF
CDR3 DNA: TGCAGTGCTCAGGTTGAAGATACGCAGTATTTT

J gene: TRBJ1-1
D gene: .
V gene: TRBV5-1
clone size: .
CDR3 protein: CASSRVGGAQTEAFF
CDR3 DNA: TGCGCCAGCAGCCGGGTGGGCGGGGCGCAAACTGAAGCTTTCTTT

J gene: TRBJ1-1
D gene: .
V gene: TRBV6-5
clone size: .
CDR3 protein: CASTAGPNTEAFF
CDR3 DNA: TGTGCCAGCACGGCAGGTCCTAACACTGAAGCTTTCTTT

J gene: TRBJ1-5
D gene: TRBD1
V gene: TRBV5-1
clone size: few
CDR3 protein: CASSRTGDSNQPQHF
CDR3 DNA: TGCGCCAGCAGCCGGACAGGGGATAGCAATCAGCCCCAGCATTTT

J gene: TRBJ1-5
D gene: .
V gene: TRBV30
clone size: .
CDR3 protein: CAWSLGEDQPQHF
CDR3 DNA: TGTGCCTGGAGTTTGGGGGAGGATCAGCCCCAGCATTTT

J gene: TRBJ1-4
D gene: .
V gene: TRBV29-1
clone size: .
CDR3 protein: CSVEGGNEKLFF
CDR3 DNA: TGCAGCGTTGAAGGGGGGAATGAAAAACTGTTTTTT

J gene: TRBJ1-2
D gene: .
V gene: TRBV30
clone size: .
CDR3 protein: CAWSRVNYGYTF
CDR3 DNA: TGTGCCTGGAGCAGGGTAAACTATGGCTACACCTTC

J gene: TRBJ2-3
D gene: TRBD1
V gene: TRBV28
clone size: .
CDR3 protein: CASSLRGPLKDTQYF
CDR3 DNA: TGTGCCAGCAGTTTGAGGGGGCCATTGAAAGATACGCAGTATTTT

J gene: TRBJ2-1
D gene: TRBD2
V gene: TRBV11-3
clone size: .
CDR3 protein: CASSPLSGIGNEQFF
CDR3 DNA: TGTGCCAGCAGCCCCCTGAGCGGGATCGGCAATGAGCAGTTCTTC

J gene: TRBJ2-2
D gene: .
V gene: TRBV5-1
clone size: .
CDR3 protein: CASSLATGATGPTGELFF
CDR3 DNA: TGCGCCAGCAGCTTGGCCACGGGTGCCACAGGGCCCACCGGGGAGCTGTTTTTT

J gene: TRBJ1-3
D gene: .
V gene: TRBV5-1
clone size: .
CDR3 protein: CASSPDRSSGNTIYF
CDR3 DNA: TGCGCCAGCAGCCCGGACAGAAGCTCTGGAAACACCATATATTTT

J gene: TRBJ2-4
D gene: .
V gene: TRBV19
clone size: few
CDR3 protein: CASSGHALNIQYF
CDR3 DNA: TGTGCCAGTAGTGGCCACGCTTTGAACATTCAGTACTTC

J gene: TRBJ1-5
D gene: .
V gene: TRBV6-1
clone size: .
CDR3 protein: CASSESKAAIKPQHF
CDR3 DNA: TGTGCCAGCAGTGAAAGTAAGGCAGCGATAAAGCCCCAGCATTTT

J gene: TRBJ2-3
D gene: .
V gene: TRBV6-5
clone size: .
CDR3 protein: CASAAGYPDTQYF
CDR3 DNA: TGTGCCAGCGCGGCAGGTTATCCAGATACGCAGTATTTT

J gene: TRBJ1-4
D gene: TRBD1
V gene: TRBV5-8
clone size: .
CDR3 protein: CASSATGRNNEKLFF
CDR3 DNA: TGTGCCAGCAGCGCGACAGGGCGGAATAATGAAAAACTGTTTTTT

J gene: TRBJ1-1
D gene: .
V gene: TRBV5-4
clone size: once
CDR3 protein: CASSRGGGTEAFF
CDR3 DNA: TGTGCCAGCAGCCGGGGCGGGGGCACTGAAGCTTTCTTT

J gene: TRBJ1-4
D gene: .
V gene: TRBV7-2
clone size: once
CDR3 protein: CASTLGYATNEKLFF
CDR3 DNA: TGTGCCAGCACCCTGGGGTACGCAACTAATGAAAAACTGTTTTTT

J gene: TRBJ2-1
D gene: .
V gene: TRBV4-1
clone size: .
CDR3 protein: CASSQGRDQGNEQFF
CDR3 DNA: TGCGCCAGCAGCCAAGGCCGGGACCAGGGCAATGAGCAGTTCTTC

J gene: TRBJ2-2
D gene: .
V gene: TRBV7-9
clone size: .
CDR3 protein: CASSLGVGVATGELFF
CDR3 DNA: TGTGCCAGCAGCTTAGGAGTAGGCGTGGCCACCGGGGAGCTGTTTTTT

J gene: TRBJ2-7
D gene: .
V gene: TRBV19
clone size: .
CDR3 protein: CASSELLPLGEQYF
CDR3 DNA: TGTGCCAGTAGTGAGTTGCTGCCCCTGGGGGAGCAGTACTTC

J gene: TRBJ2-1
D gene: .
V gene: TRBV15
clone size: .
CDR3 protein: CATSRGLFGTSSRDEQFF
CDR3 DNA: TGTGCCACCAGCAGGGGGTTATTCGGGACATCTTCCCGCGATGAGCAGTTCTTC

J gene: TRBJ1-4
D gene: TRBD1
V gene: TRBV19
clone size: once
CDR3 protein: CASRPRTGRDEKLFF
CDR3 DNA: TGTGCCAGTAGGCCTAGGACAGGGAGAGACGAAAAACTGTTTTTT

J gene: TRBJ2-2
D gene: .
V gene: TRBV30
clone size: .
CDR3 protein: CAWTPTGIGELFF
CDR3 DNA: TGTGCCTGGACACCCACAGGGATCGGGGAGCTGTTTTTT

J gene: TRBJ1-4
D gene: .
V gene: TRBV30
clone size: .
CDR3 protein: CAWNWDPNEKLFF
CDR3 DNA: TGTGCCTGGAACTGGGATCCTAATGAAAAACTGTTTTTT

J gene: TRBJ2-3
D gene: TRBD2
V gene: TRBV29-1
clone size: once
CDR3 protein: CSVVQPRGADTQYF
CDR3 DNA: TGCAGCGTTGTTCAGCCACGGGGGGCAGATACGCAGTATTTT

J gene: TRBJ2-7
D gene: .
V gene: TRBV5-6
clone size: .
CDR3 protein: CASSLQKRGEQYF
CDR3 DNA: TGTGCCAGCAGCTTGCAAAAAAGGGGCGAGCAGTACTTC

J gene: TRBJ1-1
D gene: TRBD1
V gene: TRBV5-1
clone size: .
CDR3 protein: CASSGDRGRGEAFF
CDR3 DNA: TGCGCCAGCAGCGGGGACAGGGGGCGCGGTGAAGCTTTCTTT

J gene: TRBJ2-7
D gene: TRBD2
V gene: TRBV7-9
clone size: .
CDR3 protein: CASSLTSGGYEQYF
CDR3 DNA: TGTGCCAGCAGCTTAACTAGCGGGGGCTACGAGCAGTACTTC

J gene: TRBJ1-1
D gene: .
V gene: TRBV6-6
clone size: few
CDR3 protein: CASQGPTEAFF
CDR3 DNA: TGTGCCAGCCAGGGACCCACTGAAGCTTTCTTT

J gene: TRBJ1-1
D gene: .
V gene: TRBV10-3
clone size: .
CDR3 protein: CAISGSGTLNTEAFF
CDR3 DNA: TGTGCCATCAGTGGATCCGGGACATTAAACACTGAAGCTTTCTTT

J gene: TRBJ2-3
D gene: TRBD2
V gene: TRBV7-3
clone size: .
CDR3 protein: CASSQAVAGSTDTQYF
CDR3 DNA: TGTGCCAGCAGCCAAGCGGTAGCGGGGTCCACAGATACGCAGTATTTT

J gene: TRBJ1-5
D gene: TRBD1
V gene: TRBV5-6
clone size: .
CDR3 protein: CASSSGMGQARNQPQHF
CDR3 DNA: TGTGCCAGCAGCTCAGGGATGGGACAGGCTCGCAATCAGCCCCAGCATTTT

J gene: TRBJ1-5
D gene: TRBD1
V gene: TRBV30
clone size: .
CDR3 protein: CAWQGQGVNQPQHF
CDR3 DNA: TGTGCCTGGCAGGGACAGGGAGTAAATCAGCCCCAGCATTTT

J gene: TRBJ2-2
D gene: TRBD2
V gene: TRBV30
clone size: .
CDR3 protein: CAWRDSGRNTGELFF
CDR3 DNA: TGTGCCTGGAGGGACAGCGGGAGGAACACCGGGGAGCTGTTTTTT

J gene: TRBJ1-5
D gene: .
V gene: TRBV30
clone size: .
CDR3 protein: CAWSVGRASNQPQHF
CDR3 DNA: TGTGCCTGGAGTGTAGGCAGGGCCAGCAATCAGCCCCAGCATTTT

J gene: TRBJ2-2
D gene: .
V gene: TRBV7-2
clone size: .
CDR3 protein: CASSLDRGGELFF
CDR3 DNA: TGTGCCAGCAGCTTAGATAGGGGCGGGGAGCTGTTTTTT

J gene: TRBJ2-3
D gene: TRBD1
V gene: TRBV5-1
clone size: many
CDR3 protein: CASSLGSRDRVGDTQYF
CDR3 DNA: TGCGCCAGCAGCTTGGGGTCAAGGGACAGGGTCGGAGATACGCAGTATTTT

J gene: TRBJ2-1
D gene: .
V gene: TRBV18
clone size: .
CDR3 protein: CASSPPLRQGGNEQFF
CDR3 DNA: TGTGCCAGCTCACCACCGCTGAGACAGGGAGGCAATGAGCAGTTCTTC

J gene: TRBJ2-3
D gene: .
V gene: TRBV7-9
clone size: .
CDR3 protein: CASSSLADTQYF
CDR3 DNA: TGTGCCAGCAGCTCGCTAGCAGATACGCAGTATTTT

J gene: TRBJ1-2
D gene: TRBD1
V gene: TRBV9
clone size: .
CDR3 protein: CASSGGGRAYGYTF
CDR3 DNA: TGTGCCAGCAGCGGAGGGGGCAGGGCGTATGGCTACACCTTC

J gene: TRBJ1-5
D gene: .
V gene: TRBV5-6
clone size: .
CDR3 protein: CASSAGNSNQPQHF
CDR3 DNA: TGTGCCAGCAGCGCCGGTAATAGCAATCAGCCCCAGCATTTT

J gene: TRBJ2-2
D gene: .
V gene: TRBV28
clone size: .
CDR3 protein: CAIGGGPTGELFF
CDR3 DNA: TGTGCCATTGGGGGAGGCCCAACCGGGGAGCTGTTTTTT

J gene: TRBJ2-2
D gene: TRBD1
V gene: TRBV10-3
clone size: .
CDR3 protein: CAIKSGQGDTGELFF
CDR3 DNA: TGTGCCATCAAATCCGGACAGGGGGACACCGGGGAGCTGTTTTTT

J gene: TRBJ1-2
D gene: .
V gene: TRBV18
clone size: .
CDR3 protein: CASSPAGRYGYTF
CDR3 DNA: TGTGCCAGCTCACCCGCAGGGCGCTATGGCTACACCTTC

J gene: TRBJ2-7
D gene: TRBD1
V gene: TRBV19
clone size: .
CDR3 protein: CASRSTGQGRYEQYF
CDR3 DNA: TGTGCCAGTAGGTCTACGGGACAGGGACGCTACGAGCAGTACTTC

J gene: TRBJ2-1
D gene: .
V gene: TRBV6-5
clone size: .
CDR3 protein: CASSYGRGGDEQFF
CDR3 DNA: TGTGCCAGCAGTTACGGCAGGGGGGGCGATGAGCAGTTCTTC

J gene: TRBJ1-2
D gene: .
V gene: TRBV21-1
clone size: .
CDR3 protein: CASSNGPIYGYTF
CDR3 DNA: TGTGCCAGCAGCAATGGACCGATCTATGGCTACACCTTC

J gene: TRBJ2-1
D gene: .
V gene: TRBV28
clone size: few
CDR3 protein: CASLRTASNEQFF
CDR3 DNA: TGTGCCAGCCTTCGGACAGCAAGCAATGAGCAGTTCTTC